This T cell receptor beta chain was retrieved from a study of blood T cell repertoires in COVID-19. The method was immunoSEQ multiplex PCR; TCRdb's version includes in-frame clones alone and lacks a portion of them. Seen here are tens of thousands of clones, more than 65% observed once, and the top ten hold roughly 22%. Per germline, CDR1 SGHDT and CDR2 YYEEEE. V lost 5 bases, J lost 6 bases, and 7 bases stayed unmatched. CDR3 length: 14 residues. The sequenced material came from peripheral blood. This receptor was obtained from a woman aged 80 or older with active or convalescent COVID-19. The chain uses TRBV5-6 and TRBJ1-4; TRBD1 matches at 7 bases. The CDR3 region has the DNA TGTGCCAGCAGGGGGGGACAGACCTATGAAAAACTGTTTTTT. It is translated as CASRGGQTYEKLFF.